The next 11 T cell receptor beta chains were all read from a single sample in a study of control samples from healthy donors and cancer patients (dated by TCRdb to the early 2020s). The library was made by the immunoSEQ multiplex PCR assay. TCRdb limited this immuneACCESS table to in-frame rearrangements with V and J called. A share of clones is missing; checked studies link under half to unresolved V genes, and the rest is unexplained. This sample holds about 99,000 clones; around 88% were observed only once. The ten largest make up about 18% of the sample. The sequencing sample was made of PBMCs. These receptors all stem from a man in his 60s with lung cancer.

This sequence joins TRBV6-5 and TRBJ1-3, with 7 positions matching TRBD1. The germline gives CDR1 MNHEY, CDR2 SVGAGI. V gave up 5 bases and J gave up 4 bases; unmatched junction bases: 2. The CDR3 is 13 amino acids. CDR3 sequence: CASSTDRGNTIYF. The DNA for the CDR3 is TGTGCCAGCAGTACGGACAGGGGAAACACCATATATTTT.

J is TRBJ2-5 and V is TRBV29-1; 10 nucleotides align to TRBD1. Germline loops: CDR1 SQVTM, CDR2 ANQGSEA. Trimming at V came to 4 bases and at J to 5 bases, leaving 4 bases not matched to a gene. The CDR3 extends over 13 amino acids. CDR3 region: CSVGDRGSETQYF. CDR3 nucleotides: TGCAGCGTTGGGGACAGGGGATCGGAGACCCAGTACTTC. Complete variable domain (other parts from reference TRBV29-1 and TRBJ2-5): SAVISQKPSRDICQRGTSLTIQCQVDSQVTMMFWYRQQPGQSLTLIATANQGSEATYESGFVIDKFPISRPNLTFSTLTVSNMSPEDSSIYLCSVGDRGSETQYFGPGTRLLVL.

The chain links TRBV4-2 to TRBJ2-3; D gene uncertain. Germline-derived CDR1 and CDR2 are LGHNA and YNFKEQ. The CDR3 length is 13 residues. Trimming shortened V by 0 bases and J by 3 bases, and 4 bases separated the two germline ends. This CDR3 reads CASSQERTDTQYF. The DNA for the CDR3 is TGTGCCAGCAGCCAAGAAAGAACAGATACGCAGTATTTT.

The gene calls are TRBV4-1 and TRBJ2-6; D is unresolved. Trimming left V 0 bases short and J 1 base short, with 19 bases between. Germline CDR1 reads MGHRA; CDR2 reads YSYEKL. The CDR3 spans 20 residues. CDR3 DNA: TGCGCCAGCAGCCAAGATCCGTTAGGCTCCCTTTGGTCTGGGGCCAACGTCCTGACTTTC. Encoded protein: CASSQDPLGSLWSGANVLTF.

This chain connects TRBV6-2 or TRBV6-3 to TRBJ2-1; TRBD2 matches at 7 bases. The CDR3 extends over 17 amino acids. Per the germline V gene, CDR1 is MNHEY and CDR2 is SVGEGT. With V trimmed by 4 bases and J by 5 bases, 14 bases remained unmatched. For the CDR3, the DNA is TGTGCCAGCAGTTCCCCGGGAGGTGTCTGGCAAGACAATGAGCAGTTCTTC. This translates into CASSSPGGVWQDNEQFF.

In this sample, this clone turned up once. The rearrangement joins TRBV7-9 to TRBJ2-5, with 7 bases fitting TRBD1. J lost 1 base, V lost 2 bases, and 7 bases had no gene match. In germline, CDR1 is SEHNR, CDR2 FQNEAQ (reference sequence). This CDR3 is built from 16 residues. The CDR3 nucleotides are TGTGCCAGCAGCTTATTTGGACAGGTTTTCCAAGAGACCCAGTACTTC. Protein sequence: CASSLFGQVFQETQYF. Filled out from reference TRBV7-9 and TRBJ2-5, the complete variable domain reads DTGVSQNPRHKITKRGQNVTFRCDPISEHNRLYWYRQTLGQGPEFLTYFQNEAQLEKSRLLSDRFSAERPKGSFSTLEIQRTEQGDSAMYLCASSLFGQVFQETQYFGPGTRLLVL.

The chain carries TRBV30 and TRBJ1-1; maybe TRBD1 (5 bases). The CDR3 covers 13 residues. V dropped 2 bases and J dropped 1 base, with 8 bases sitting between them. Germline V CDR1 and CDR2: GTSNPN, SVGIG (reference sequence). The CDR3 sequence: CAWSYQGNTEAFF. CDR3 nucleotide sequence: TGTGCCTGGAGTTACCAGGGGAACACTGAAGCTTTCTTT.

The gene calls are TRBV12-5 and TRBJ2-1, with TRBD1 matching over 9 bases. This CDR3 has 15 amino acids. V shed 6 bases and J 5 bases; nucleotides not matched to a gene: 8. The germline gives CDR1 LGHNT, CDR2 FRNRAP. The CDR3 DNA is TGTGCTAGTGGCCGTGCGGGGACAGGGCACAATGAGCAGTTCTTC. Translated, it gives CASGRAGTGHNEQFF.

The chain couples TRBV6-6 to TRBJ1-1; D uncertain. The germline V and J ends were trimmed by 6 bases and 0 bases, with 8 bases remaining between them. CDR3 length: 13 residues. Germline loops: CDR1 MNHNY, CDR2 SVGAGI (reference sequence). Here the CDR3 reads CASRIDLNTEAFF. CDR3 DNA: TGTGCCAGCAGGATAGATTTGAACACTGAAGCTTTCTTT.

Remarks on this clone: Other nucleotide sequences in the sample specify the same CDR3. This chain joins TRBV7-9 and TRBJ1-1; D gene unclear. The CDR3 is made up of 13 amino acids. Per the germline V gene, CDR1 is SEHNR and CDR2 is FQNEAQ (reference sequence). V was cut by 1 base and J by 2 bases, with 5 bases left in between. The CDR3 DNA follows: TGTGCCAGCAGCTTAGTGGGCAACACTGAAGCTTTCTTT. Amino acid sequence: CASSLVGNTEAFF.

This chain uses TRBV6-5 with TRBJ1-1; D not certain. Deletions cut 6 bases from V and 1 base from J, with 9 bases between. The germline gives CDR1 MNHEY, CDR2 SVGAGI. This CDR3 region has 13 residues. The CDR3: CASRSVPNTEAFF. CDR3 bases: TGTGCCAGCAGATCGGTCCCGAACACTGAAGCTTTCTTT.